This entry concerns a single T cell receptor (beta chain). No antigen is known for it. This record comes from a study of OX40 agonist ivuxolimab in advanced cancers. Study context: Two cutaneous melanoma patients and one hepatocellular carcinoma patient, three in all, had partial responses.

The table came from immunoSEQ multiplex PCR; TCRdb's copy has only in-frame clones and leaves some out. The sample holds roughly 70,000 clones, around nine tenths seen once. Study-wide results and limits: On average, CD8+ T cells had more expanded clones than CD4+.

Patients were excluded for autoimmune disease history or systemic immunosuppression. Germline CDR1 is SGHVS and CDR2 is FNYEAQ. This CDR3 is built from 15 residues. V lost 1 base to trimming and J lost 1 base, with 10 bases between them. The chain combines TRBV7-6 with TRBJ2-5; maybe TRBD1 (5 bases). The receptor comes from an adult with an advanced solid tumor such as melanoma, head and neck, liver or kidney cancer. Source: CD4+ or CD8+ T cells sorted from blood, taken in a trial of the OX40 agonist ivuxolimab. The CDR3 DNA sequence: TGTGCCAGCAGCTTAGTTTTGGGGCCCCAAGAGACCCAGTACTTC. Its translation is CASSLVLGPQETQYF. The whole variable domain, remainder taken from reference TRBV7-6 and TRBJ2-5, is GAGVSQSPRYKVTKRGQDVALRCDPISGHVSLYWYRQALGQGPEFLTYFNYEAQQDKSGLPNDRFSAERPEGSISTLTIQRTEQRDSAMYRCASSLVLGPQETQYFGPGTRLLVL.